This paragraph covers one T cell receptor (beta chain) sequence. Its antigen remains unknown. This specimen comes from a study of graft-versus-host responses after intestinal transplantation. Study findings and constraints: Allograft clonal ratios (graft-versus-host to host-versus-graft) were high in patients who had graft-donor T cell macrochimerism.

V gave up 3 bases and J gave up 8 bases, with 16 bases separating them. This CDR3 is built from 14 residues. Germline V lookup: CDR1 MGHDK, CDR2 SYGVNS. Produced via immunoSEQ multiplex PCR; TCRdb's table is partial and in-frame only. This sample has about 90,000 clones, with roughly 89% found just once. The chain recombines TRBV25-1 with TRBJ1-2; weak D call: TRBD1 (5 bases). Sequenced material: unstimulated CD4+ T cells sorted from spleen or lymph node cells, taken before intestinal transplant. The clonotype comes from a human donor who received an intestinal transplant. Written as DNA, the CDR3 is TGTGCCAGCAGTGACGGGACTGAAATCTTGGGCTACACCTTC. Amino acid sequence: CASSDGTEILGYTF.